A selection of T cell receptor beta chains follows, all from one sample in a study of tissue T cells after allogeneic stem cell transplantation. Assay: immunoSEQ multiplex PCR; the TCRdb copy retains only in-frame clones and omits some. The data contain about 5,800 clones, roughly three fifths of them singletons. The sequencing used tissue from the jejunum, collected at autopsy. The receptor set was obtained from a male donor at least 60 years old with lung cancer. Both conserved end residues are part of each CDR3. Fields, in order: D gene, V gene, J gene, clone size, CDR3 DNA, CDR3 protein. D genes are given only for firm matches. The size entry is marked missing in some rows and otherwise reads once, few, many or a size class.

TRBD1,TRBV7-3,TRBJ2-7,NA,TGTGCCAGCAGCTTAACGGACGGGACAGCCTACGAGCAGTACTTC,CASSLTDGTAYEQYF
NA,TRBV28,TRBJ1-6,large,TGTGCCAGCAGTTTTGGATCCGGGACGAATTCACCCCTCCACTTT,CASSFGSGTNSPLHF
TRBD2,TRBV4-3,TRBJ2-5,few,TGCGCCAGCAGCCAAACGGTCCGAGGGAGGGAGGAGACCCAGTACTTC,CASSQTVRGREETQYF
NA,TRBV11-2,TRBJ2-3,NA,TGTGCCAGCACCCCCCCGCGAACAGATACGCAGTATTTT,CASTPPRTDTQYF
NA,TRBV29-1,TRBJ2-3,few,TGCAGCGTTGAAGTAGCCCCAGATACGCAGTATTTT,CSVEVAPDTQYF
TRBD1,TRBV6-6,TRBJ2-7,NA,TGTGCCAGCAGTTCCGATGGACAGGGGCTAATATACGAGCAGTACTTC,CASSSDGQGLIYEQYF
TRBD1,TRBV19,TRBJ2-5,NA,TGTGCCACCGCGACAGGGGGCGGGGAGACCCAGTACTTC,CATATGGGETQYF
TRBD2,TRBV6-6,TRBJ2-3,NA,TGTGCCAGCAGTTCCGTGGGAGGGGATACGCAGTATTTT,CASSSVGGDTQYF
NA,TRBV5-1,TRBJ2-3,NA,TGCGCCAGCAGCTTTAGCGGAGGGCAGGATACGCAGTATTTT,CASSFSGGQDTQYF
NA,TRBV14,TRBJ2-1,NA,TGTGCCAGCAGCCAAGACCCAGGCGACTCCTACAATGAGCAGTTCTTC,CASSQDPGDSYNEQFF
NA,TRBV30,TRBJ1-5,few,TGTGCCTGGAGTAGAGGGGATGGTCAGCCCCAGCATTTT,CAWSRGDGQPQHF
TRBD1,TRBV19,TRBJ1-5,medium-sized,TGTGCTCTCAGGGACCGACAGGGTGGCCAGCCCCAGCATTTT,CALRDRQGGQPQHF
NA,TRBV3-1/TRBV3-2,TRBJ2-7,NA,TGTGCCAGCAGCCTGGGACACCTGACTGAGGAGCAGTACTTC,CASSLGHLTEEQYF
TRBD1,TRBV4-3,TRBJ1-2,few,TGCGCCAGCAGCCAAGATCAGGGGGCGCAGGGCTACACCTTC,CASSQDQGAQGYTF
NA,TRBV5-1,TRBJ2-1,NA,TGCGCCAGCAGCTTGGAGAGGACGGCCGACAATGAGCAGTTCTTC,CASSLERTADNEQFF
NA,TRBV12-3/TRBV12-4,TRBJ1-2,once,TGTGCCAGCAGCGAGGACCGGGGCTATGGCTACACCTTC,CASSEDRGYGYTF
NA,TRBV29-1,TRBJ2-2,few,TGCAGCGTTGTGGGGGCTAACACCGGGGAGCTGTTTTTT,CSVVGANTGELFF
TRBD2,TRBV6-2/TRBV6-3,TRBJ2-5,NA,TGTGCCAGCAGTTACCGCCTTGGGATAGCGGGAGAGGTTGAGACCCAGTACTTC,CASSYRLGIAGEVETQYF
NA,TRBV5-1,TRBJ2-1,NA,TGCGCCAGCAGCCCGGACAGTCCCTGGTACAATGAGCAGTTCTTC,CASSPDSPWYNEQFF
TRBD1,TRBV28,TRBJ1-5,large,TGTGCCAGCCTACCGAAGACAGGGGACAATCAGCCCCAGCATTTT,CASLPKTGDNQPQHF
NA,TRBV9,TRBJ1-6,NA,TGTGCCAGCAGCGTAGCGGACAGCAATTCACCCCTCCACTTT,CASSVADSNSPLHF
TRBD2,TRBV10-3,TRBJ2-5,once,TGTGCCTTAGGAGAAGCTATGACGGGGGGAAAAGAGACCCAGTACTTC,CALGEAMTGGKETQYF
NA,TRBV6-6,TRBJ1-5,NA,TGTGCCAGCAGAACGGGCGGTTTTAAGGTGGATCAGCCCCAGCATTTT,CASRTGGFKVDQPQHF
NA,TRBV6-1,TRBJ2-2,once,TGTGCCAGCAGTGAACAGCCGAACACCGGGGAGCTGTTTTTT,CASSEQPNTGELFF
NA,TRBV10-1,TRBJ2-1,NA,TGCGCCAGCAGTGAGTCGAATCCGAACAATGAGCAGTTCTTC,CASSESNPNNEQFF
NA,TRBV19,TRBJ1-2,NA,TGTGCCAGTAGTGGGGGGAATCCTGGGGGCTACACCTTC,CASSGGNPGGYTF
TRBD2,TRBV30,TRBJ2-3,NA,TGTGCCTGGAGTGCAGTCGAGCGGGGGGTCACAGATACGCAGTATTTT,CAWSAVERGVTDTQYF
NA,TRBV11-2,TRBJ2-1,few,TGTGCCAGCAGCCCACAAACAGGGCGAGATGAGCAGTTCTTC,CASSPQTGRDEQFF
NA,TRBV6-6,TRBJ1-2,NA,TGTGCCAGCACCCCAACAAGGGCCTATGGCTACACCTTC,CASTPTRAYGYTF
NA,TRBV4-1,TRBJ1-4,NA,TGCGCCAGCAGCCAAGTGACTGGAAATGAAAAACTGTTTTTT,CASSQVTGNEKLFF
NA,TRBV29-1,TRBJ2-5,few,TGCAGCGTTCAGCCCGGCGGAGAGACCCAGTACTTC,CSVQPGGETQYF
NA,TRBV28,TRBJ2-3,few,TGTGCCAGCAGACGTAGCGGAAACACAGATACGCAGTATTTT,CASRRSGNTDTQYF
TRBD1,TRBV6-5,TRBJ1-1,NA,TGTGCCAGCAGAGTAGGGGGCGGTAGCACTGAAGCTTTCTTT,CASRVGGGSTEAFF
NA,TRBV11-2,TRBJ2-3,NA,TGTGCCAGCAGCTTATTGTCCTCGACAGATACGCAGTATTTT,CASSLLSSTDTQYF
NA,TRBV7-2,TRBJ1-3,NA,TGTGCCAGCAGCTTATCGGGGGGCGGAAACACCATATATTTT,CASSLSGGGNTIYF
NA,TRBV11-2,TRBJ1-5,NA,TGTGCCAGCAGCTTAGTGGAGGGCAATCAGCCCCAGCATTTT,CASSLVEGNQPQHF
NA,TRBV27,TRBJ1-1,few,TGTGCCAGCAGGAGGGGGGGAGCTGAAGCTTTCTTT,CASRRGGAEAFF
NA,TRBV6-2/TRBV6-3,TRBJ1-2,NA,TGTGCCAGCAGTTTGAACTATGGCTACACCTTC,CASSLNYGYTF
TRBD2,TRBV11-2,TRBJ2-7,NA,TGTGCCAGCAGGGTGGTGCGGGAGGGCTACGAGCAGTACTTC,CASRVVREGYEQYF
NA,TRBV5-6,TRBJ1-2,NA,TGTGCCAGCAGCTTGGCCGGTCTCAACGAGGACTATGGCTACACCTTC,CASSLAGLNEDYGYTF
NA,TRBV5-1,TRBJ2-3,few,TGCGCCAGCAGCTTGGCCGGGTCACGCATAGGCACAGATACGCAGTATTTT,CASSLAGSRIGTDTQYF
NA,TRBV28,TRBJ2-1,few,TGTGCCAGCAGTCCCTCCCGTAAGGAGCAGTTCTTC,CASSPSRKEQFF
NA,TRBV2,TRBJ1-3,NA,TGTGCCAGCAGTGAGGGGGCTCGGGGAAACACCATATATTTT,CASSEGARGNTIYF
NA,TRBV9,TRBJ2-3,NA,TGTGCCAGCAGCAAACGTTGGAGCACAGATACGCAGTATTTT,CASSKRWSTDTQYF
NA,TRBV7-9,TRBJ1-5,medium-sized,TGTGCCAGCAGTCCCCCCGGGGCAGGGCGCAATCAGCCCCAGCATTTT,CASSPPGAGRNQPQHF
NA,TRBV5-3,TRBJ2-5,NA,TGTGCCAGAAGCCAACGGATTCAAGAGACCCAGTACTTC,CARSQRIQETQYF
TRBD1,TRBV29-1,TRBJ2-3,NA,TGCAGCGTTGAAAGAACAGGGGCTGTGGGAGATACGCAGTATTTT,CSVERTGAVGDTQYF
NA,TRBV24-1,TRBJ2-1,NA,TGTGCCACCAGTGATCGCCGGGACACCTCCTACAATGAGCAGTTCTTC,CATSDRRDTSYNEQFF
NA,TRBV12-3/TRBV12-4,TRBJ1-2,NA,TGTGCCAGCAGTTTTAGAGTTTTGAGCTACACCTTC,CASSFRVLSYTF
NA,TRBV5-5,TRBJ1-6,NA,TGTGCCAGCAGCCTGCTGGGGGATCTTCATAATTCACCCCTCCACTTT,CASSLLGDLHNSPLHF
NA,TRBV5-4,TRBJ2-7,medium-sized,TGTGCCAGCAGCCCAGACAACTACGAGCAGTACTTC,CASSPDNYEQYF
TRBD1,TRBV6-2/TRBV6-3,TRBJ1-1,NA,TGTGCCAGCAGTCAACAGGGGAGCGATTTCTTT,CASSQQGSDFF
NA,TRBV12-3/TRBV12-4,TRBJ1-2,NA,TGTGCCAGCAGTTCCTTCTATGGCTACACCTTC,CASSSFYGYTF